These T cell receptor beta chains were read from a single sample in a study of Ad26.COV2.S vaccination and SARS-CoV-2 variants. Data came from immunoSEQ multiplex PCR; TCRdb stores just in-frame clones and leaves some out. The sample shows about 350,000 clones, 88% of them seen only once. Sequencing used peripheral blood, obtained in a trial of Ad26.COV2.S vaccine versus placebo. The receptors were gathered from a person between 18 and 65 years old who received the Ad26.COV2.S COVID-19 vaccine or a placebo. Each CDR3 is given with its conserved first and last residue. Each record gives: D gene, V gene, J gene, CDR3 protein, CDR3 DNA. The D gene is left open where the match is weak.

D gene: -
V gene: TRBV6-5
J gene: TRBJ1-1
CDR3 protein: CASSYRIGTIQEAFF
CDR3 DNA: TGTGCCAGCAGTTACCGAATCGGGACCATCCAGGAGGCTTTCTTT

D gene: -
V gene: TRBV27
J gene: TRBJ2-3
CDR3 protein: CASSSASVSTDTQYF
CDR3 DNA: TGTGCCAGCAGTTCCGCTAGCGTGAGCACAGATACGCAGTATTTT

D gene: -
V gene: TRBV18
J gene: TRBJ1-6
CDR3 protein: CASSPSDSPLHF
CDR3 DNA: TGTGCCAGCTCCCCTTCCGATTCACCCCTCCACTTT

D gene: -
V gene: TRBV5-4
J gene: TRBJ2-3
CDR3 protein: CASSLAQGLTDTQYF
CDR3 DNA: TGTGCCAGCAGCTTGGCCCAGGGGTTGACAGATACGCAGTATTTT

D gene: -
V gene: TRBV5-1
J gene: TRBJ1-5
CDR3 protein: CASSLDHDQPQHF
CDR3 DNA: TGCGCCAGCAGCTTGGACCATGATCAGCCCCAGCATTTT

D gene: TRBD2
V gene: TRBV28
J gene: TRBJ2-1
CDR3 protein: CASSFPGLAGNNEQFF
CDR3 DNA: TGTGCCAGCAGTTTCCCTGGACTAGCGGGGAACAATGAGCAGTTCTTC

D gene: TRBD1
V gene: TRBV29-1
J gene: TRBJ1-2
CDR3 protein: CSVSTGGSYGYTF
CDR3 DNA: TGCAGCGTTTCGACAGGGGGAAGTTATGGCTACACCTTC

D gene: TRBD1
V gene: TRBV25-1
J gene: TRBJ1-2
CDR3 protein: CALGGGGSYGYTF
CDR3 DNA: TGTGCCCTGGGAGGGGGCGGTAGCTATGGCTACACCTTC

D gene: -
V gene: TRBV19
J gene: TRBJ1-6
CDR3 protein: CASSQSRGTNSPLHF
CDR3 DNA: TGTGCCAGTAGTCAATCGAGGGGTACGAATTCACCCCTCCACTTT

D gene: -
V gene: TRBV30
J gene: TRBJ1-5
CDR3 protein: CAWSFGERPQHF
CDR3 DNA: TGTGCCTGGAGTTTCGGGGAACGGCCCCAGCATTTT

D gene: TRBD2
V gene: TRBV5-6
J gene: TRBJ2-7
CDR3 protein: CASRGGTSGTYEQYF
CDR3 DNA: TGTGCCAGCAGGGGGGGGACTAGCGGGACCTACGAGCAGTACTTC

D gene: -
V gene: TRBV25-1
J gene: TRBJ1-3
CDR3 protein: CASSEYEGRGPGNTIYF
CDR3 DNA: TGTGCCAGCAGTGAATATGAGGGGCGCGGGCCTGGAAACACCATATATTTT

D gene: TRBD1
V gene: TRBV13
J gene: TRBJ1-3
CDR3 protein: CASSPRWREQGVEGNTIYF
CDR3 DNA: TGTGCCAGCAGCCCTCGATGGAGGGAACAGGGGGTAGAGGGAAACACCATATATTTT

D gene: TRBD2
V gene: TRBV28
J gene: TRBJ2-5
CDR3 protein: CASSRRLAGQQETQYF
CDR3 DNA: TGTGCCAGCAGTCGCCGACTAGCGGGTCAACAAGAGACCCAGTACTTC

D gene: TRBD2
V gene: TRBV7-9
J gene: TRBJ2-3
CDR3 protein: CASSSARLAGYTDTQYF
CDR3 DNA: TGTGCCAGCAGCTCGGCCAGGCTAGCGGGGTACACAGATACGCAGTATTTT

D gene: TRBD1
V gene: TRBV3-1/TRBV3-2
J gene: TRBJ2-7
CDR3 protein: CASSQEIRDRSYEQYF
CDR3 DNA: TGTGCCAGCAGCCAAGAGATCCGGGACAGAAGCTACGAGCAGTACTTC